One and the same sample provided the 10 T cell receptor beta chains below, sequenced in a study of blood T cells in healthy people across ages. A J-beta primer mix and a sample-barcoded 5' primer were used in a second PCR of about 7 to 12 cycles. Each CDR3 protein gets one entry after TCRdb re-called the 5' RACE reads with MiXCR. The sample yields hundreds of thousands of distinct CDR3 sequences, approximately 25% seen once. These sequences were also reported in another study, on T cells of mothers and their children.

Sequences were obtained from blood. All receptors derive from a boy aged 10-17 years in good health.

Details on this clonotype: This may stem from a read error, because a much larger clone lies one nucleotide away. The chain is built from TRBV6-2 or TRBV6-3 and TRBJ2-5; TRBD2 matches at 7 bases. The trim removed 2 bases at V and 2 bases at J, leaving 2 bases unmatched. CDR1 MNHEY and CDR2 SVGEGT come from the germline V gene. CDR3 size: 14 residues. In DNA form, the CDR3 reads TGTGCCAGCAGTTACGCGGGACTACAAGAGACCCAGTACTTC. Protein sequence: CASSYAGLQETQYF.

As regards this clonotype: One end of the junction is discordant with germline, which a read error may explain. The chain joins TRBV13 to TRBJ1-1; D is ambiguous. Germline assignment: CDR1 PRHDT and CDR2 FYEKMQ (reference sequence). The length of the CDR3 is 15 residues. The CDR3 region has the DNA TGTGCCAGCAGCTTAGGCTGGCGGGGAGACACTGAAGTTTTCTTT. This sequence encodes CASSLGWRGDTEVFF. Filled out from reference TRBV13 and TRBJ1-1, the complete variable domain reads AAGVIQSPRHLIKEKRETATLKCYPIPRHDTVYWYQQGPGQDPQFLISFYEKMQSDKGSIPDRFSAQQFSDYHSELNMSSLELGDSALYFCASSLGWRGDTEVFFGQGTRLTVV.

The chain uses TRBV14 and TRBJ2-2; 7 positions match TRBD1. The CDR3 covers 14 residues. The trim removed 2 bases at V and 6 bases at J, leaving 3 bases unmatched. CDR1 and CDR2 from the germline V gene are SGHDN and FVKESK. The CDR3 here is CASSQRQGPGELFF. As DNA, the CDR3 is TGTGCCAGCAGCCAACGACAGGGTCCCGGGGAGCTGTTTTTT. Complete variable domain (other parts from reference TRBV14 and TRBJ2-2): EAGVTQFPSHSVIEKGQTVTLRCDPISGHDNLYWYRRVMGKEIKFLLHFVKESKQDESGMPNNRFLAERTGGTYSTLKVQPAELEDSGVYFCASSQRQGPGELFFGEGSRLTVL.

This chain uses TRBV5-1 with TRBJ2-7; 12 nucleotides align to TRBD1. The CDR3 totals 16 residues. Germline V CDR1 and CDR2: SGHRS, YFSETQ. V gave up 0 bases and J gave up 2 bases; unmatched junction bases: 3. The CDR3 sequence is CASSLGGTGGTYEQYF. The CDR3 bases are TGCGCCAGCAGCTTGGGCGGGACAGGGGGCACCTACGAGCAGTACTTC.

CDR3 in amino acids: CASSPWAGANTEAFF. In DNA form, the CDR3 reads TGTGCCAGCTCACCATGGGCAGGGGCGAACACTGAAGCTTTCTTT. The chain combines TRBV18 with TRBJ1-1, with D tentatively TRBD1 (6 bases). The CDR3 length is 15 residues. Trimming removed 2 bases at V and 1 base at J, with 11 bases between. CDR1 and CDR2 (germline): KGHSH, LQKENI. The complete variable domain, with remaining parts taken from reference TRBV18 and TRBJ1-1, reads NAGVMQNPRHLVRRRGQEARLRCSPMKGHSHVYWYRQLPEEGLKFMVYLQKENIIDESGMPKERFSAEFPKEGPSILRIQQVVRGDSAAYFCASSPWAGANTEAFFGQGTRLTVV.

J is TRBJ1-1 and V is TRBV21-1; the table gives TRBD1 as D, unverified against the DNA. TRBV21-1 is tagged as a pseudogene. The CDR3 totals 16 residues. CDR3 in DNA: TGTGCCAGCAGTACCGGGGGGCAGGGGGGGAACACTGAAGCTTTCTTT. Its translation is CASSTGGQGGNTEAFF.

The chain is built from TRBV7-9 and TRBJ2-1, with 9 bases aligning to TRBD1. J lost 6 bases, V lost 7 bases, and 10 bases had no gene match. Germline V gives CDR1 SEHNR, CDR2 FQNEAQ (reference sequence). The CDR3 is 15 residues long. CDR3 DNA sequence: TGTGCCAGCACCGCCGGGACAGGGATTCTCAATGAGCAGTTCTTC. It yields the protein CASTAGTGILNEQFF.

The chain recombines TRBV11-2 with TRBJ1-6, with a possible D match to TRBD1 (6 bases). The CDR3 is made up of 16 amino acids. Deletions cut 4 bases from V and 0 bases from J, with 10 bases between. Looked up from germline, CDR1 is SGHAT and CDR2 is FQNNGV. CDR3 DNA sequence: TGTGCCAGCAGCTACAAGGGGGACTCCTATAATTCACCCCTCCACTTT. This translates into CASSYKGDSYNSPLHF.

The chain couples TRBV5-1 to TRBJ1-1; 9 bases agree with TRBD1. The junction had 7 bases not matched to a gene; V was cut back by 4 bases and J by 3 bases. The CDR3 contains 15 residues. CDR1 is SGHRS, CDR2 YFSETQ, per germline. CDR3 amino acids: CASSPVGQGYTEAFF. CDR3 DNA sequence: TGCGCCAGCAGCCCAGTCGGACAGGGGTACACTGAAGCTTTCTTT.

The CDR3 here is CSVAVDPQIYGYTF. DNA of the CDR3: TGCAGCGTTGCGGTTGACCCGCAGATTTATGGCTACACCTTC. The genes are TRBV29-1 and TRBJ1-2; D is unresolved. Germline CDR1 SQVTM, CDR2 ANQGSEA. Trimming removed 4 bases from V and 5 bases from J, with 17 bases in between. The CDR3 spans 14 residues. The full variable domain, in which reference TRBV29-1 and TRBJ1-2 provide the parts outside the CDR3, is SAVISQKPSRDICQRGTSLTIQCQVDSQVTMMFWYRQQPGQSLTLIATANQGSEATYESGFVIDKFPISRPNLTFSTLTVSNMSPEDSSIYLCSVAVDPQIYGYTFGSGTRLTVV.